These 9 T cell receptor beta chains originate from one sample sequenced in a study of blood T cells in healthy people across ages. Alongside a J-beta primer mix, a sample-barcoded 5' primer served in a second PCR lasting about 7 to 12 cycles. TCRdb processed the 5' RACE reads anew with MiXCR; each CDR3 protein has one entry. The data hold around 1,500,000 distinct CDR3 sequences, with roughly 27% observed a single time. Input material: blood. The receptors stem from a woman aged 25 to 39 in good health.

A note on this clonotype: A clone one base away is much larger, so this may be a read error. The gene calls are TRBV24-1 and TRBJ2-1; D is perhaps TRBD1 (5 bases). With 4 bases removed from V and 13 bases from J, the gap between germline ends came to 28 bases. The CDR3 extends over 17 amino acids. CDR1 is KGHDR and CDR2 is SFDVKD in the germline V gene. CDR3 region: CATSDYNVRVSQETQFF. The CDR3 DNA reads as TGTGCCACCAGTGACTACAACGTCAGGGTTTCTCAAGAGACCCAGTTCTTC.

This sequence joins TRBV12-5 and TRBJ2-1, with 9 bases identical to TRBD1. CDR1 and CDR2 from the germline V gene are LGHNT and FRNRAP. The CDR3 covers 15 residues. Losses at the gene ends were 2 bases for V and 8 bases for J; bases not matched to a gene: 7. The CDR3 loop is CASGLMGQGSDEQFF. CDR3 bases: TGTGCTAGTGGTTTGATGGGACAGGGCAGCGATGAGCAGTTCTTC.

This clonotype was seen more than once but under ten times. The rearrangement links TRBV5-1 to TRBJ2-3, with TRBD2 identical over 7 bases. The CDR3 is 16 amino acids. V lost 3 bases, J lost 2 bases, and 9 bases stayed unmatched. Germline CDR1 is SGHRS and CDR2 is YFSETQ. Here the CDR3 reads CASSYASSGPTDTQYF. DNA for the CDR3: TGCGCCAGCAGCTACGCCTCTAGCGGACCCACAGATACGCAGTATTTT.

This clonotype was observed a handful of times. One end of the junction varies from germline; a read error may be responsible. The CDR3 coding sequence is TGTGCCGGCTCACCTTCCTACAACGACGAGCAGTACTTC. It encodes CAGSPSYNDEQYF. The chain couples TRBV18 to TRBJ2-7; D unresolved. There are 13 residues in the CDR3. CDR1 is KGHSH and CDR2 is LQKENI in the germline V gene.

The chain couples TRBV2 to TRBJ2-7; D tentatively fits TRBD1 or TRBD2 (5 bases each). CDR1 and CDR2 (germline): SNHLY, FYNNEI. V was trimmed by 8 bases and J by 0 bases, leaving 14 bases between them. The CDR3 contains 14 residues. CDR3 nucleotide sequence: TGTGCCAGCTCCAGCAGGGAGATCTCCTACGAGCAGTACTTC. It specifies CASSSREISYEQYF. The full variable domain, its missing parts supplied by reference TRBV2 and TRBJ2-7, is EPEVTQTPSHQVTQMGQEVILRCVPISNHLYFYWYRQILGQKVEFLVSFYNNEISEKSEIFDDQFSVERPDGSNFTLKIRSTKLEDSAMYFCASSSREISYEQYFGPGTRLTVT.

On this clonotype: A much larger clone lies one base from this, so it may be a read error. The CDR3 does not close with the conserved phenylalanine or tryptophan, likely indicating a read error. Because the CDR3's place on the DNA is in doubt, the DNA is left out and the CDR3 is given as listed by TCRdb. The chain employs TRBV7-8 and TRBJ2-1; the table gives TRBD2 as D, unverified against the DNA. Germline V gives CDR1 SGHVS, CDR2 FQNEAQ. The CDR3 is 11 residues long, ends included. The CDR3 region is CASSLGGVRFV.

The chain recombines TRBV21-1 with TRBJ2-7; the table calls TRBD1, which could not be checked here. TRBV21-1 is designated a pseudogene. The CDR3 is made up of 16 amino acids. The CDR3 loop is CASSKAPGQGIHEQYF. CDR3 DNA: TGTGCCAGCAGCAAAGCCCCGGGACAGGGAATCCACGAGCAGTACTTC.

Here the CDR3 reads CASSLGGQLREQYF. The DNA for the CDR3 is TGTGCCAGCAGCTTAGGGGGACAGCTTCGGGAGCAGTACTTC. This chain joins TRBV7-9 and TRBJ2-7; 7 nucleotides line up with TRBD1. J was trimmed by 7 bases and V by 1 base; bases with no gene match: 7. CDR3 length: 14 amino acids. Germline CDR1 is SEHNR and CDR2 is FQNEAQ (reference sequence).

The J gene is TRBJ2-6, the V gene TRBV20-1; the D is unclear. Germline CDR1 reads DFQATT; CDR2 reads SNEGSKA (reference sequence). The CDR3 is 12 residues long. Trimming took off 7 bases at V and 0 bases at J, with 4 bases between the two ends. CDR3 DNA sequence: TGCAGTGGGACCTCTGGGGCCAACGTCCTGACTTTC. This sequence encodes CSGTSGANVLTF.